This record concerns one TCR beta chain sequence. Its specificity is not known. Looked up from germline, CDR1 is SGHTA and CDR2 is FQGNSA. The ends were cut back, 0 bases at V and 2 bases at J, with 4 bases in the middle. The length of the CDR3 is 13 residues. The data stem from a study of immune evolution from preneoplasia to lung adenocarcinoma. Each case's diagnosis was confirmed by two pathologists on H&E. Regarding the study as a whole: Top clone share appeared to fall from AAH through AIS, MIA, adenocarcinoma. Later-stage lesions appeared to have more T cells, more diversity, less clonality.

The repertoire was sequenced with immunoSEQ multiplex PCR; TCRdb's copy has only in-frame clones and lacks some. The sample lists more than 12,000 clones, about 80% occurring once. The chain uses TRBV7-2 and TRBJ1-2; D is uncertain. The specimen sequenced was FFPE minimally invasive lung adenocarcinoma tissue. The origin of this receptor is a person aged 60-79 years with lung adenocarcinoma. The CDR3 protein is CASSLAANYGYTF. CDR3 DNA sequence: TGTGCCAGCAGCTTAGCAGCCAACTATGGCTACACCTTC.